These T cell receptor beta chains were read from a single sample in a study of long-term antiretroviral therapy in people with HIV. Using immunoSEQ multiplex PCR, the repertoire was profiled, and TCRdb retains in-frame clones only, with some absent. Of under 30,000 clones listed, around 85% were seen once; the top ten hold 7% to 9%. The sample consisted of unsorted PBMCs, taken 3 years after starting antiretroviral therapy. The receptor set was obtained from a man aged 40-50 years with HIV. Both conserved end residues are part of each CDR3. Size tells how often a clone was seen (once, few, many) or the class of an expanded clone, and some rows leave it out.

>NA|TRBV11-2
CASSLVGQGRTEAFF
>NA|TRBV7-2
CASSSYRETLPSGYTF
>few|TRBV7-9
CASSLVGAVSGELFF
>NA|TRBV11-3
CASSLFSNSYNEQFF
>NA|TRBV11-3
CASSFPGTGAYEQYF
>NA|TRBV5-1
CASSLDLNTEAFF
>NA|TRBV12-5
CASGLPIRPTYNEQFF
>NA|TRBV6-1
CASTRERRDGYTF
>NA|TRBV18
CASSPQSGGTNSPLHF
>NA|TRBV6-5
CATKERGRGGNEQFF
>NA|TRBV5-8
CASSLNPWGEPLGQYF
>few|TRBV6-5
CASSTRQGSQPQHF
>NA|TRBV4-1
CASSQDLGQNNQPQHF
>NA|TRBV5-6
CASSAGGRGDSGAFF
>NA|TRBV6-1
CASSGWGTDTQYF
>NA|TRBV14
CASSQGTGEETQYF
>NA|TRBV5-1
CASSPLGQGDVLSGANVLTF
>NA|TRBV5-6
CASSQNYQDRGRRTEAFF
>once|TRBV15
CATSRGAFYNEQFF
>NA|TRBV7-9
CASTWPEAFF